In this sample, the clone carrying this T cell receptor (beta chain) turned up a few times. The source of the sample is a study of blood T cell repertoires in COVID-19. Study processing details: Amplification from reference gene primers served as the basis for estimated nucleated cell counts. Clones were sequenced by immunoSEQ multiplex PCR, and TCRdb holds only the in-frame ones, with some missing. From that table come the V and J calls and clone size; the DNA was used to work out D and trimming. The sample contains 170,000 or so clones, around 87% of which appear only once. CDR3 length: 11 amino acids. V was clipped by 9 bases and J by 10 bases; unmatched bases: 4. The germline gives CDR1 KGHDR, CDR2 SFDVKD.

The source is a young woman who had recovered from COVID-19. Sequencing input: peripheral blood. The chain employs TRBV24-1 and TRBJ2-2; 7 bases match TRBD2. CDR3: CATGEGLELFF. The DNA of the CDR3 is TGTGCCACCGGGGAGGGATTGGAGCTGTTTTTT.